Listed below are T cell receptor beta chains from one sample, sequenced in a study of blood T cell repertoires in COVID-19. Clones were read by immunoSEQ multiplex PCR, and TCRdb kept only the in-frame ones, dropping some. The data contain 150,000 to 200,000 clones, 89% of them singletons. The sample comprised PBMCs or T cells enriched from blood (not recorded which). The source of these receptors is a woman in her thirties or forties with acute COVID-19. Both conserved end residues are part of each CDR3. The D gene is left open where the match is weak. For some rows the clone size is stated as once, few or many, or as a class when expanded; others skip it.

TRBJ1-2,-,-,TRBV4-1,TGCGCCAGCAGCCAAGGTCTTAGGGAAGGGGGAAATGGCTACACCTTC,CASSQGLREGGNGYTF
TRBJ1-6,-,-,TRBV2,TGTGCCAGCAGTGCAAGAAGTGGTGGGCAGGCCTATAATTCACCCCTCCACTTT,CASSARSGGQAYNSPLHF
TRBJ1-5,-,TRBD1,TRBV9,TGTGCCAGCAGCGCCGGACAGGGCAATCAGCCCCAGCATTTT,CASSAGQGNQPQHF
TRBJ2-7,-,TRBD2,TRBV30,TGTGCCTGGAGTCCCGGTCGGGGGGACGAGCAGTACTTC,CAWSPGRGDEQYF
TRBJ2-2,once,-,TRBV4-1,TGCGCCAGCAGCCAAGATAAAGGGGCGGCCGGGGAGCTGTTTTTT,CASSQDKGAAGELFF
TRBJ2-1,-,-,TRBV12-3/TRBV12-4,TGTGCCAGCAGTCAAACAGGGTACAATGAGCAGTTCTTC,CASSQTGYNEQFF
TRBJ1-2,-,TRBD1,TRBV5-6,TGTGCCAGCAGCTTTCAAGGGACAGCGCTTTACTATGGCTACACCTTC,CASSFQGTALYYGYTF
TRBJ2-1,once,-,TRBV12-1,-,CASSVASGSLGEQFF
TRBJ1-1,-,TRBD1,TRBV19,TGTGCCAGTAGTCCTAGACAGGGCCTAGACACTGAAGCTTTCTTT,CASSPRQGLDTEAFF
TRBJ1-2,-,-,TRBV5-1,TGCGCCAGCAGCTTGGGACAGTCTAACTATGGCTACACCTTC,CASSLGQSNYGYTF
TRBJ2-7,-,TRBD1,TRBV5-1,TGCGCCAGCAGCTCCGGAAAACAGGGGGCAGGCGAGCAGTACTTC,CASSSGKQGAGEQYF
TRBJ2-3,-,TRBD2,TRBV30,TGTGCCTGGAGTCGACTAGCGGTGCTGACAGATACGCAGTATTTT,CAWSRLAVLTDTQYF
TRBJ2-7,-,-,TRBV5-1,TGCGCCAGCAGCTCGGGACAACCGAACTACGAGCAGTACTTC,CASSSGQPNYEQYF
TRBJ1-6,-,-,TRBV5-4,TGTGCCAGCAGCTTACAGGGAGTAGGGTCTTCACCCCTCCACTTT,CASSLQGVGSSPLHF
TRBJ2-3,-,TRBD2,TRBV11-2,TGTGCCAGCAGCAAGACTAGCGGGGCCTATGAGAGCACAGATACGCAGTATTTT,CASSKTSGAYESTDTQYF
TRBJ1-3,-,TRBD1,TRBV6-7,TGTGCCAGCAGTCCGGGACAGGGGTACTCGAGCTCTGGAAACACCATATATTTT,CASSPGQGYSSSGNTIYF
TRBJ2-5,-,TRBD2,TRBV29-1,TGCAGCGCCGGGACTAGCGGGGCCTGGAACAGGGAGACCCAGTACTTC,CSAGTSGAWNRETQYF
TRBJ1-1,-,-,TRBV6-5,TGTGCCAGCAGTTATCTGGTGGGGCCTGAAGCTTTCTTT,CASSYLVGPEAFF
TRBJ2-7,-,TRBD1,TRBV23-1,TGCGCCAGCAGTCAATCAAAGGAGGACAGGGCCTCCTACGAGCAGTACTTC,CASSQSKEDRASYEQYF
TRBJ2-7,-,TRBD1,TRBV25-1,TGTGCCAGCAGTGGGGACAGGGGGTACTACGAGCAGTACTTC,CASSGDRGYYEQYF
TRBJ2-2,-,-,TRBV2,TGTGCCAGCATACACCGCACACCGTTCGCGAACACCGGGGAGCTGTTTTTT,CASIHRTPFANTGELFF
TRBJ2-1,-,TRBD2,TRBV7-2,TGTGCCAGCAGCCGGCGGACAGGACTAGCGGACTACAATGAGCAGTTCTTC,CASSRRTGLADYNEQFF
TRBJ2-7,-,-,TRBV10-2,TGCGCCAGCAGTGAGGGCTACAGGGTTTTGGGCTACGAGCAGTACTTC,CASSEGYRVLGYEQYF
TRBJ2-1,-,-,TRBV7-9,TGTGCCAGCAGCGCCGGGACAAGCCTTAATGAGCAGTTCTTC,CASSAGTSLNEQFF
TRBJ1-5,-,-,TRBV7-2,TGTGCCAGCAGCTTAGGGGCAGGTGAAGGCAATCAGCCCCAGCATTTT,CASSLGAGEGNQPQHF
TRBJ2-2,-,TRBD2,TRBV7-3,TGTGCCAGCAGCTCTAGGACTAGCGGGGGAGTCAACACCGGGGAGCTGTTTTTT,CASSSRTSGGVNTGELFF
TRBJ2-1,-,TRBD2,TRBV3-1/TRBV3-2,TGTGCCAGCAGCCAGGGAGTTGCTAGCGGGAACCCCTACAATGAGCAGTTCTTC,CASSQGVASGNPYNEQFF
TRBJ2-1,-,-,TRBV9,TGTGCCAGCAGCCCCAGCGGGCATGGCTACAATGAGCAGTTCTTC,CASSPSGHGYNEQFF
TRBJ2-7,-,TRBD2,TRBV30,TGTGCCTGGAGTGTCCTAGCGGGTCTCTCCTACGAGCAGTACTTC,CAWSVLAGLSYEQYF
TRBJ2-3,-,TRBD2,TRBV7-2,TGTGCCAGCAGCCCCCGGACTAGCGGTCGGCGGACAGATACGCAGTATTTT,CASSPRTSGRRTDTQYF
TRBJ1-1,once,-,TRBV5-1,TGCGCCAGCAGCTTCGGGGGGGTCGGCACTGAAGCTTTCTTT,CASSFGGVGTEAFF
TRBJ2-1,-,TRBD1,TRBV7-9,TGTGCCAGCAGCTTGGGACAGGGGGAACTAAATGAGCAGTTCTTC,CASSLGQGELNEQFF
TRBJ2-2,-,-,TRBV10-3,TGTGCCATCAGTGACCTCGGAGGCTCGAACACCGGGGAGCTGTTTTTT,CAISDLGGSNTGELFF
TRBJ2-5,-,-,TRBV7-3,TGTGCCAGCAGCTTAAATTTTGCGGAGACCCAGTACTTC,CASSLNFAETQYF
TRBJ2-1,-,TRBD1,TRBV9,TGTGCCAGCAGCGCCGAAGGACAGGGGCTAATTGATGAGCAGTTCTTC,CASSAEGQGLIDEQFF
TRBJ2-7,-,TRBD1,TRBV28,TGTGCCAGCAGAATCGGGACAGGGGGCTTTTACGAGCAGTACTTC,CASRIGTGGFYEQYF
TRBJ2-5,-,-,TRBV10-3,TGTGCCATCAGTGGACAGGAGCCAACTAGCGCCGTGGAGACCCAGTACTTC,CAISGQEPTSAVETQYF
TRBJ1-1,-,TRBD1,TRBV5-4,TGTGCCAGCAGCTTCTCAGGGGGGTCGGACACTGAAGCTTTCTTT,CASSFSGGSDTEAFF
TRBJ2-3,-,TRBD1,TRBV13,TGTGCCAGCAGTTTGACAGGGGCGCGTCCCGATACGCAGTATTTT,CASSLTGARPDTQYF
TRBJ1-2,-,TRBD1,TRBV5-4,TGTGCCAGCAGCCCGGGTGTATTACGGACAGGGGGCCATGGCTACACCTTC,CASSPGVLRTGGHGYTF
TRBJ2-3,-,-,TRBV7-3,TGTGCCAGCAGCACCAGGGGTACAGATACGCAGTATTTT,CASSTRGTDTQYF
TRBJ1-2,-,-,TRBV7-2,TGTGCCAGCAGCTCGGACCGGAGGGGCTACACCTTC,CASSSDRRGYTF